This T cell receptor (beta chain) comes out of a study of cytomegalovirus exposure and HLA in healthy donors. Study details: Under 90% of some 390 genotyped donors fell in the Caucasian-associated ancestry cluster.

Details on this clone: Its antigen is unknown.

CDR1 and CDR2 from the germline V gene are LNHDA and SQIVND (reference sequence). The CDR3 length is 19 residues. The ends lost 4 bases at V and 0 bases at J; junction bases unmatched: 16. Whole-study results and caveats: Using a false discovery rate of 0.05, a later analysis showed that 16,951 TCR beta sequences were associated with HLA alleles. In vitro checks showed that a few CMV-associated chains really do target CMV antigens. Cytomegalovirus association was assigned to under 200 TCR beta chains.

In the PCR, 60 Vbeta and 13 Jbeta primers were used. The method was immunoSEQ multiplex PCR; TCRdb's version includes in-frame clones alone and lacks a portion of them. The profile covers 250,000 or so clones, with 81% appearing a single time and less than 9% taken by the ten largest. The sequence came from a woman aged 55-69 years in good health and CMV-seropositive. Sequenced material: PBMCs. The chain carries TRBV19 and TRBJ2-3; 7 bases agree with TRBD2. This CDR3 reads CASSRGGRSLYRSTDTQYF. In DNA, the CDR3 is TGTGCCAGTAGTAGGGGGGGTAGGTCTCTGTACCGGAGCACAGATACGCAGTATTTT.